This T cell receptor (beta chain) was observed in a study of shared clonotypes between healthy human individuals. This CDR3 contains 15 residues. The germline V gene has CDR1 SGHRS and CDR2 YFSETQ. Trimming removed 4 bases from V and 3 bases from J, with 17 bases in between. General observations from the study: Approximately 5.4% of naive CD4 clonotypes were common to several donors. Generally, naive subsets came out with larger estimated richness than memory subsets.

Concerning this clone itself: The antigen remains undetermined.

Samples underwent the assay at deep level. The DNA input per sorted-subset replicate PCR was roughly 210 ng, corresponding to 25,000 to 35,000 T cell genomes. Assay: immunoSEQ multiplex PCR; the TCRdb copy retains only in-frame clones and omits some. The table includes millions of clones, approximately 94% detected once. This TCR derives from a man aged 18 to 30 in good health. The chain combines TRBV5-1 with TRBJ2-7, with D maybe TRBD1 (5 bases). The specimen was naive CD4+ T cells sorted from blood. Subset noted: CD45RA+ positively selected. The CDR3 region has the DNA TGCGCCAGCAGCGGGGCAGGGTTAAAATTCTACGAGCAGTACTTC. It yields the protein CASSGAGLKFYEQYF.